What follows are 12 T cell receptor beta chains derived from one specimen sequenced in a study of post-analysis software for immune sequencing data. Study findings and constraints: Relative to controls, patients had several TRBV segments at higher frequency, with TRBV5-6, TRBV5-1 and TRBV20-1 among these.

Each TCR beta cDNA library carried unique molecular identifiers. TCRdb itself ran the PCR reads through MiXCR, one entry per CDR3 protein. The sample comprises hundreds of thousands of distinct CDR3 sequences, 55% to 60% of which are singletons, and about 10% rests with the top ten. These receptors' antigens are unknown. Source material: blood. These receptor sequences come from a girl aged 2 to 10 with multiple sclerosis.

The J gene is TRBJ1-2, the V gene TRBV4-2; D remains ambiguous. CDR1 is LGHNA and CDR2 is YNFKEQ in the germline V gene. The CDR3 spans 14 residues. With 0 bases removed from V and 5 bases from J, the gap between germline ends came to 10 bases. CDR3 protein: CASSQDSGEYGYTF. The CDR3 nucleotides read TGTGCCAGCAGCCAAGATTCGGGAGAGTATGGCTACACCTTC.

The rearrangement joins TRBV7-2 to TRBJ1-2; 11 bases match TRBD1. Germline V gene lookup returns CDR1 SGHTA and CDR2 FQGNSA. This CDR3 region has 16 residues. Unmatched junction bases numbered 9, after V lost 5 bases and J lost 4 bases. The CDR3 DNA is TGTGCCAGCAGCCCCTGGACAGGGGGCGATACCTATGGCTACACCTTC. Its translation: CASSPWTGGDTYGYTF.

The chain combines TRBV7-9 with TRBJ2-7; D not resolved. Looked up from germline, CDR1 is SEHNR and CDR2 is FQNEAQ (reference sequence). Trimming removed 5 bases at V and 0 bases at J, with 17 bases between. The CDR3 is made up of 16 amino acids. Written as DNA, the CDR3 is TGTGCCAGCAGCCCACCTTCCACCGAGATCTCCTACGAGCAGTACTTC. This encodes CASSPPSTEISYEQYF.

The V and J genes are TRBV5-1 and TRBJ2-3; perhaps D is TRBD1 or TRBD2 (5 bases each). V was clipped by 1 base and J by 0 bases, with 9 bases between them. The CDR3 is 15 residues long. Germline-derived CDR1 and CDR2 are SGHRS and YFSETQ. DNA for the CDR3: TGCGCCAGCAGCTTGTGGGGGACGAGCACAGATACGCAGTATTTT. It specifies CASSLWGTSTDTQYF.

This clonotype showed up just a few times. The rearrangement joins TRBV5-1 to TRBJ2-1; D uncertain. Trimming took off 10 bases at V and 4 bases at J, with 21 bases between the two ends. The CDR3 is 15 amino acids. Germline assignment: CDR1 SGHRS and CDR2 YFSETQ. The CDR3 nucleotides are TGCGCCCCCAGATTACCAACAATTACTTACAATGAGCAGTTCTTC. Translated, it gives CAPRLPTITYNEQFF.

CDR3 bases: TGTGCCAGCAGTGAAGCCGGGCTAGTCTCCTACAATGAGCAGTTCTTC. Its translation: CASSEAGLVSYNEQFF. The V and J genes are TRBV2 and TRBJ2-1; D gene uncertain. The CDR3 runs to 16 residues. V gave up 0 bases and J gave up 0 bases, with 9 bases separating them. Per germline, CDR1 SNHLY and CDR2 FYNNEI.

The sample holds one count of this clonotype. V gene TRBV28 combines with J gene TRBJ2-1, with D uncertain. Germline CDR1 is MDHEN and CDR2 is SYDVKM. This CDR3 contains 15 residues. V was trimmed by 7 bases and J by 3 bases, leaving 16 bases between them. In nucleotides, the CDR3 is TGTGCCAGCACTCCTACGTCCCCTCTCTACAATGAGCAGTTCTTC. Its protein is CASTPTSPLYNEQFF.

The V call is TRBV28, the J call TRBJ2-1, with D perhaps TRBD2 (6 bases). In germline, CDR1 is MDHEN, CDR2 SYDVKM. The CDR3 extends over 17 amino acids. Trimming cost V 2 bases and J 9 bases, with 23 bases left between them. The CDR3 DNA sequence: TGTGCCAGCAGTTTAGAGGGCGCGGCAGGCCAGGAGGGTGAGCAGTTCTTC. Its translation: CASSLEGAAGQEGEQFF. Using reference TRBV28 and TRBJ2-1 for the parts outside the CDR3, the full variable domain is DVKVTQSSRYLVKRTGEKVFLECVQDMDHENMFWYRQDPGLGLRLIYFSYDVKMKEKGDIPEGYSVSREKKERFSLILESASTNQTSMYLCASSLEGAAGQEGEQFFGPGTRLTVL.

This clonotype was seen only a few times. The chain recombines TRBV5-1 with TRBJ2-1; a possible D gene is TRBD2 (6 bases). The length of the CDR3 is 15 residues. The V end was cut by 0 bases, the J end by 5 bases, with 12 bases between. Germline V gene sequence: CDR1 SGHRS, CDR2 YFSETQ. CDR3 bases: TGCGCCAGCAGCTTGGCGGTTAGCGGTCACAATGAGCAGTTCTTC. The encoded protein is CASSLAVSGHNEQFF.

The rearrangement joins TRBV11-2 to TRBJ2-5; D remains unclear. This CDR3 has 15 residues. With 2 bases removed from V and 3 bases from J, the gap between germline ends came to 13 bases. The germline V gene has CDR1 SGHAT and CDR2 FQNNGV. Here the CDR3 reads CASSLNPTREETQYF. Written as DNA, the CDR3 is TGTGCCAGCAGCTTAAATCCTACACGAGAAGAGACCCAGTACTTC. The variable domain in full, completed from reference TRBV11-2 and TRBJ2-5, reads EAGVAQSPRYKIIEKRQSVAFWCNPISGHATLYWYQQILGQGPKLLIQFQNNGVVDDSQLPKDRFSAERLKGVDSTLKIQPAKLEDSAVYLCASSLNPTREETQYFGPGTRLLVL.

The sample holds a few counts of this clonotype. CDR3 sequence: CASSVAGDRGYEQYF. For the CDR3, the DNA is TGTGCCAGCAGCGTAGCAGGGGACAGGGGCTACGAGCAGTACTTC. The chain couples TRBV9 to TRBJ2-7; 10 bases agree with TRBD1. The CDR3 runs to 15 residues. Looked up from germline, CDR1 is SGDLS and CDR2 is YYNGEE. V gave up 0 bases and J gave up 3 bases; unmatched junction bases: 3.

The chain combines TRBV10-3 with TRBJ1-4; 11 bases match TRBD1. This CDR3 region has 14 residues. Unmatched junction bases numbered 7, after V lost 9 bases and J lost 7 bases. Germline loops: CDR1 ENHRY, CDR2 SYGVKD. The CDR3 DNA follows: TGTGCCATTAAAGGACAGGGGGCACGTGAAAAACTGTTTTTT. Its translation: CAIKGQGAREKLFF.